Presented here are 12 T cell receptor beta chains from one specimen sequenced in a study of cytomegalovirus exposure and HLA in healthy donors. This PCR relied on a set of 60 Vbeta primers and 13 Jbeta primers. Generated by immunoSEQ multiplex PCR, the TCRdb table keeps only in-frame clones and is missing some. The data show roughly 120,000 clones, roughly 69% seen once. Source material: PBMCs. These receptors all come from a woman aged 35 to 49 in good health and CMV-seropositive.

The chain uses TRBV12-5 and TRBJ1-1; no clear D gene. Between the trimmed V and J ends, which lost 4 bases and 11 bases, there was a span of 11 bases. The CDR3 sequence is 11 residues long. Germline values: CDR1 LGHNT, CDR2 FRNRAP. DNA of the CDR3: TGTGCTAGTGGTTACGAAGGAGTTGCTTTCTTT. Encoded protein: CASGYEGVAFF.

The chain links TRBV4-3 to TRBJ1-6; no clear D gene. V lost 3 bases to trimming and J lost 7 bases, with 13 bases between them. Per germline, CDR1 LGHNA and CDR2 YSLEER. The CDR3 extends over 15 amino acids. The CDR3 loop reads CASSHMVGSNSPLHF. The CDR3 DNA sequence: TGCGCCAGCAGCCATATGGTGGGTAGCAATTCACCCCTCCACTTT.

This clone was detected only a few times. The V call is TRBV4-3, the J call TRBJ1-2, with D possibly being TRBD1 (6 bases). V was trimmed by 0 bases and J by 4 bases, leaving 12 bases between them. The V gene's germline CDR1 is LGHNA and CDR2 YSLEER. There are 15 residues in the CDR3. In DNA, the CDR3 is TGCGCCAGCAGCCAAGATCCCCAGGGGAGCTATGGCTACACCTTC. Amino acid sequence: CASSQDPQGSYGYTF.

This chain connects TRBV2 to TRBJ2-5; D may be TRBD1 (5 bases). CDR3 length: 13 amino acids. V lost 5 bases, J lost 4 bases, and 11 bases lay in between. Germline V gene sequence: CDR1 SNHLY, CDR2 FYNNEI. This CDR3 is CASSTGDLETQYF. Here the CDR3 DNA reads TGTGCCAGCAGTACAGGAGATTTAGAGACCCAGTACTTC.

J is TRBJ2-5 and V is TRBV2, with a possible D match to TRBD1 (6 bases). The V and J ends lost 4 bases and 1 base respectively, with 13 bases between them. There are 15 residues in the CDR3. Germline V gives CDR1 SNHLY, CDR2 FYNNEI. CDR3 sequence: CASSVKGGPQETQYF. The CDR3 nucleotides are TGTGCCAGCAGTGTTAAAGGGGGACCCCAAGAGACCCAGTACTTC.

This chain links TRBV7-2 with TRBJ1-2; no reliable D call. V lost 5 bases to trimming and J lost 1 base, with 11 bases between them. CDR1 is SGHTA, CDR2 FQGNSA, per germline. The CDR3 totals 14 residues. The CDR3 reads CASSREGLNYGYTF. CDR3 nucleotide sequence: TGTGCCAGCAGCCGGGAAGGACTTAACTATGGCTACACCTTC. Together with reference TRBV7-2 and TRBJ1-2, the CDR3 gives the full variable domain: GAGVSQSPSNKVTEKGKDVELRCDPISGHTALYWYRQSLGQGLEFLIYFQGNSAPDKSGLPSDRFSAERTGGSVSTLTIQRTQQEDSAVYLCASSREGLNYGYTFGSGTRLTVV.

DNA for the CDR3: TGTGCCAGCAGCTTAGACAGGGTTTCCTACAATGAGCAGTTCTTC. Protein: CASSLDRVSYNEQFF. The gene calls are TRBV11-2 and TRBJ2-1; TRBD1 is a possible D gene (5 bases). This CDR3 has 15 residues. The V gene's germline CDR1 is SGHAT and CDR2 FQNNGV. V lost 0 bases to trimming and J lost 1 base, with 7 bases between them.

The V gene is TRBV4-3, the J gene TRBJ2-1; 9 nucleotides align to TRBD2. Trimming at V came to 0 bases and at J to 7 bases, leaving 13 bases not matched to a gene. This CDR3 is 18 amino acids long. In germline, CDR1 is LGHNA, CDR2 YSLEER. The CDR3 DNA reads TGCGCCAGCAGCCAAGACCCCCATGGGGGTAGCGGGGGTAATGAGCAGTTCTTC. Translated, it gives CASSQDPHGGSGGNEQFF.

V gene TRBV4-1 combines with J gene TRBJ2-2, with D possibly being TRBD1 (6 bases). From germline, CDR1 is MGHRA and CDR2 YSYEKL. V was pared by 3 bases and J by 4 bases, with 12 bases between. This CDR3 region has 15 residues. This CDR3 is CASSQNRDTTGELFF. The CDR3 DNA sequence: TGCGCCAGCAGCCAGAACCGGGACACCACCGGGGAGCTGTTTTTT.

This rearrangement joins TRBV27 to TRBJ1-1; D ambiguous. Trimming took 3 bases from V and 1 from J, leaving 6 bases between them. Germline lookup yields CDR1 MNHEY and CDR2 SMNVEV (reference sequence). This CDR3 region has 13 residues. The CDR3 spells CASSFQENTEAFF. The CDR3 region has the DNA TGTGCCAGCAGTTTCCAGGAGAACACTGAAGCTTTCTTT.

The chain carries TRBV11-1 and TRBJ1-2; D uncertain. The CDR3 runs 17 residues. V was cut by 5 bases and J by 3 bases, with 22 bases left in between. CDR1 is SGHAT, CDR2 FQDESV, per germline (reference sequence). CDR3 DNA sequence: TGTGCCAGCAGCCGAGTATTTGTGAGGGATGCAGACTATGGCTACACCTTC. It encodes CASSRVFVRDADYGYTF.

The chain employs TRBV15 and TRBJ1-4; possibly TRBD1 for D (5 bases). Trimming removed 5 bases at V and 5 bases at J, with 12 bases between. The germline V gene has CDR1 LNHNV and CDR2 YYDKDF (reference sequence). The CDR3 has 14 residues. In DNA, the CDR3 is TGTGCCACCAGCCCCCGACAGATAAATGAAAAACTGTTTTTT. Translation gives CATSPRQINEKLFF. The whole variable domain, remainder taken from reference TRBV15 and TRBJ1-4, is DAMVIQNPRYQVTQFGKPVTLSCSQTLNHNVMYWYQQKSSQAPKLLFHYYDKDFNNEADTPDNFQSRRPNTSFCFLDIRSPGLGDTAMYLCATSPRQINEKLFFGSGTQLSVL.